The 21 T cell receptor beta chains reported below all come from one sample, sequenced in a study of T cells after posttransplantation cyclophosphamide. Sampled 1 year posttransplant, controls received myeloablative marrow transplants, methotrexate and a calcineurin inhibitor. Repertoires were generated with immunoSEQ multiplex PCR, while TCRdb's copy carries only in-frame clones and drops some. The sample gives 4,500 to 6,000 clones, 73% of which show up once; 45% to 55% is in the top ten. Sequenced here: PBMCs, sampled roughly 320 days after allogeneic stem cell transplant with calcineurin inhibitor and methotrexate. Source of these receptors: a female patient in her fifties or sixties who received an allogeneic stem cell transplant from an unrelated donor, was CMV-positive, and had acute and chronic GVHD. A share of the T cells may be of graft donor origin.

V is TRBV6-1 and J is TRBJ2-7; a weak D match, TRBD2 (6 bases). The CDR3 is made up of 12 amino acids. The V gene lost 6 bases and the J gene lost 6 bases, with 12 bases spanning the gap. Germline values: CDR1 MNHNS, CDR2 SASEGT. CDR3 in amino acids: CASSLRGGEQYF. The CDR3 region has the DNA TGTGCCAGCAGCCTGCGGGGCGGCGAGCAGTACTTC.

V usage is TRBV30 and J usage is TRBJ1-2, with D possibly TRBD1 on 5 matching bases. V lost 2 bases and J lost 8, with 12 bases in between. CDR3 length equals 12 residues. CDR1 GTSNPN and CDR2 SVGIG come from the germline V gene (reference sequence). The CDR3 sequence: CAWSRQNGGYTF. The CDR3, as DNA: TGTGCCTGGAGTAGACAGAACGGGGGCTACACCTTC.

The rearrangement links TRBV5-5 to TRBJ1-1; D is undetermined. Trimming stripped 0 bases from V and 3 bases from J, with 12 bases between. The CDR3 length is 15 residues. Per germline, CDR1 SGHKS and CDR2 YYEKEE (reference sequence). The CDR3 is CASSLVWGEDTEAFF. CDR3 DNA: TGTGCCAGCAGCTTGGTATGGGGAGAGGACACTGAAGCTTTCTTT.

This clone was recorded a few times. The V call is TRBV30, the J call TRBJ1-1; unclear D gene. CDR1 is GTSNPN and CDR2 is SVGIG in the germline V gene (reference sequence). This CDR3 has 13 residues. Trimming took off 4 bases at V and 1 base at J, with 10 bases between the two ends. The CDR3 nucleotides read TGTGCCTGGAAATCACAGCCGAACACTGAAGCTTTCTTT. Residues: CAWKSQPNTEAFF.

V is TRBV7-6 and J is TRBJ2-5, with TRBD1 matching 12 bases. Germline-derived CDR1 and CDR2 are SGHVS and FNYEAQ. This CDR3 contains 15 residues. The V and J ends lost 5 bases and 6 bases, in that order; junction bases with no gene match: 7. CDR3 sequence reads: CASSHRDRGQKTQYF. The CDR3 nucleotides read TGTGCCAGCAGCCACCGGGACAGGGGGCAGAAGACCCAGTACTTC.

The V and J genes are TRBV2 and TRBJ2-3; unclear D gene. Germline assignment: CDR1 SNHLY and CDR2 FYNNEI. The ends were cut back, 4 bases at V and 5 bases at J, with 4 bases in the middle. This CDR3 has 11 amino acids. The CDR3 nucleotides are TGTGCCAGCAGTGGACAAGATACGCAGTATTTT. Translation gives CASSGQDTQYF.

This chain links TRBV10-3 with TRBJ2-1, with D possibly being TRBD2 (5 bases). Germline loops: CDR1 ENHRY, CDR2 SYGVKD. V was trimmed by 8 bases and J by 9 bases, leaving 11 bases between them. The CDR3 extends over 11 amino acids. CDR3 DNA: TGTGCCATCGGACTTCGGGCTGAGCAGTTCTTC. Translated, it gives CAIGLRAEQFF.

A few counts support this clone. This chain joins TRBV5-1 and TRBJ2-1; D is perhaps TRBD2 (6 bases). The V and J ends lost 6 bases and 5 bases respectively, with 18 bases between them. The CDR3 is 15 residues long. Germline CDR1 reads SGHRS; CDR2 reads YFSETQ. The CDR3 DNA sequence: TGCGCCAGCAACCTGCCGGGACTGGATAACAATGAGCAGTTCTTC. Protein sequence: CASNLPGLDNNEQFF.

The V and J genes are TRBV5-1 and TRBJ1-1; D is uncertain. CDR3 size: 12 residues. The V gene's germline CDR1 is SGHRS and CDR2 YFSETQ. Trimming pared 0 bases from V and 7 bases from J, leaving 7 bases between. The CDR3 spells CASSLDGSEAFF. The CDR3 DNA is TGCGCCAGCAGCTTGGATGGGAGTGAAGCTTTCTTT.

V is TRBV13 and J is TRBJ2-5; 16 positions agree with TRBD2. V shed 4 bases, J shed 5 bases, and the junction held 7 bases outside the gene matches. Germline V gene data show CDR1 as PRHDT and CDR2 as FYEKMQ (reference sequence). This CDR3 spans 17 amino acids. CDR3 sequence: CASSSGTSGGAVETQYF. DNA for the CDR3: TGTGCCAGCAGCTCGGGGACTAGCGGGGGGGCCGTTGAGACCCAGTACTTC.

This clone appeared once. CDR3 sequence: CASSKVTGSSNEKLFF. In DNA, the CDR3 is TGTGCCAGCAGTAAGGTCACAGGGTCATCTAATGAAAAACTGTTTTTT. The chain combines TRBV6-6 with TRBJ1-4, with D perhaps matching TRBD1 (6 bases). Looked up from germline, CDR1 is MNHNY and CDR2 is SVGAGI (reference sequence). V was shortened by 5 bases and J by 3 bases, with 16 bases between the two germline ends. The CDR3 extends over 16 amino acids.

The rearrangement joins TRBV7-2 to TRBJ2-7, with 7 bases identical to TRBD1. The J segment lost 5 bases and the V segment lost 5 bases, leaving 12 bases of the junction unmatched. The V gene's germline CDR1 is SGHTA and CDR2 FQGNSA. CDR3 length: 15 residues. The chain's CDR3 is CASSLLAGQAHEQYF. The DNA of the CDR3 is TGTGCCAGCAGCCTACTCGCCGGACAGGCCCACGAGCAGTACTTC.

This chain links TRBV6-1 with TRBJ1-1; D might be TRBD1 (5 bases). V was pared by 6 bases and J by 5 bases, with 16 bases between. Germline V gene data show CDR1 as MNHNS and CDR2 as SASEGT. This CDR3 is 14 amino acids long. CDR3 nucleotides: TGTGCCAGCAGGAAGGAGCGGGGCTCGACTGAAGCTTTCTTT. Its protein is CASRKERGSTEAFF.

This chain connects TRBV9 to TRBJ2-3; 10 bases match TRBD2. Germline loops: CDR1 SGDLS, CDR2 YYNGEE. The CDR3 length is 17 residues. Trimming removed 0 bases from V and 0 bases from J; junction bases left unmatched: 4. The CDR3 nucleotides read TGTGCCAGCAGCGTAGGGGGTAGCGGGAGGAGCACAGATACGCAGTATTTT. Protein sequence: CASSVGGSGRSTDTQYF.

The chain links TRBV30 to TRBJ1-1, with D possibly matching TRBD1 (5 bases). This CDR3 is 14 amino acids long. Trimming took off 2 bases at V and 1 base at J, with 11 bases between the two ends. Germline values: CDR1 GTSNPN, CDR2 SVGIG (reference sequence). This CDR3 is CAWSQVQGNTEAFF. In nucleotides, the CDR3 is TGTGCCTGGAGTCAAGTTCAGGGGAACACTGAAGCTTTCTTT.

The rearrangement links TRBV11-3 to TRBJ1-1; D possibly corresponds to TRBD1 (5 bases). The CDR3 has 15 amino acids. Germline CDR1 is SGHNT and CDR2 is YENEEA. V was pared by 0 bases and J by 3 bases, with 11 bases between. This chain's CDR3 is CASSLDGRVDTEAFF. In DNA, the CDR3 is TGTGCCAGCAGCTTAGACGGCAGGGTAGACACTGAAGCTTTCTTT.

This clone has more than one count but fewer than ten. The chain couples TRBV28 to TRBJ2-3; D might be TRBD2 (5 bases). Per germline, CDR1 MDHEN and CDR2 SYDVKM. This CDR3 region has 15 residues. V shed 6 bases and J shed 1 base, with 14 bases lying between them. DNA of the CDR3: TGTGCCAGCAGGGACCCCGGGATCGGCACAGATACGCAGTATTTT. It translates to CASRDPGIGTDTQYF.

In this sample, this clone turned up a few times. The CDR3 reads CASSIDTRSTDTQYF. Written as DNA, the CDR3 is TGTGCCAGTAGTATAGATACTAGGAGCACAGATACGCAGTATTTT. The chain uses TRBV19 and TRBJ2-3; D possibly corresponds to TRBD2 (5 bases). This CDR3 comprises 15 residues. CDR1 LNHDA and CDR2 SQIVND come from the germline V gene (reference sequence). The ends were cut back, 0 bases at V and 0 bases at J, with 7 bases in the middle.

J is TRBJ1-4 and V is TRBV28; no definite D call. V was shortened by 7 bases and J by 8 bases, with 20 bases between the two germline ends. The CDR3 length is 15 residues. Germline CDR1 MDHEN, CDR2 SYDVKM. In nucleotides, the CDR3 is TGTGCCAGCATTCCCGCCGGGAGTGTTAAGGAAAAACTGTTTTTT. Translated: CASIPAGSVKEKLFF. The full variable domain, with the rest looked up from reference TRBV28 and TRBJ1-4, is DVKVTQSSRYLVKRTGEKVFLECVQDMDHENMFWYRQDPGLGLRLIYFSYDVKMKEKGDIPEGYSVSREKKERFSLILESASTNQTSMYLCASIPAGSVKEKLFFGSGTQLSVL.

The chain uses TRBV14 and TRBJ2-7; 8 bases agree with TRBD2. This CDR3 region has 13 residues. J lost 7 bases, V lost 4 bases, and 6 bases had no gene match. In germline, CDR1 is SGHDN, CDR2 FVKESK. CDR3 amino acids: CASSRGLGREQYF. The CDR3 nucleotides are TGTGCCAGCAGCCGGGGACTAGGGAGGGAGCAGTACTTC. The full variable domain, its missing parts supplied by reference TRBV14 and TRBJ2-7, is EAGVTQFPSHSVIEKGQTVTLRCDPISGHDNLYWYRRVMGKEIKFLLHFVKESKQDESGMPNNRFLAERTGGTYSTLKVQPAELEDSGVYFCASSRGLGREQYFGPGTRLTVT.

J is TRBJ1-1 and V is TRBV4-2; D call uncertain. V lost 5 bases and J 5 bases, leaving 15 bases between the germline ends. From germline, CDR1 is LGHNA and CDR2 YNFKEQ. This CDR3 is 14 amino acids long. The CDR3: CASSLADTWTEAFF. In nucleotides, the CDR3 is TGTGCCAGCAGCTTGGCCGACACGTGGACTGAAGCTTTCTTT.